Described below is a single T cell receptor beta chain sequence and its context. These data originate in a study of tumor-infiltrating lymphocytes in localized non-small cell lung cancer. This CDR3 comprises 15 residues. The ends were cut back, 7 bases at V and 2 bases at J, with 17 bases in the middle. The germline V gene encodes CDR1 MDHEN and CDR2 SYDVKM. Assay used: immunoSEQ multiplex PCR; TCRdb lists only in-frame clones, some missing. The sample holds about 13,000 clones, around 74% seen once. Sequenced material: uninvolved lung tissue not adjacent to the tumor. The rearrangement uses TRBV28 and TRBJ1-2; no clear D. This receptor was identified in a human donor with non-small cell lung cancer. The CDR3 reads CASNSPASSNYGYTF. CDR3 nucleotides: TGTGCCAGCAACTCACCGGCCTCCTCGAACTATGGCTACACCTTC.